The clone carrying this T cell receptor beta chain appeared once. The antigen is unknown. The V end lost 3 bases, the J end lost 2 bases, and 11 bases lay between the germline ends. CDR1 MNHEY and CDR2 SMNVEV come from the germline V gene (reference sequence). The CDR3 contains 14 residues. This entry belongs to a study of chemoradiotherapy in HPV16-positive cancers. General study findings and limits: Functional assays defining HPV-specific T cells used only a couple of HPV16-positive patients.

Assay used: immunoSEQ multiplex PCR; TCRdb lists only in-frame clones, some missing. This sample has several thousand clones, with over 75% found just once. The J gene is TRBJ2-7, the V gene TRBV27; no clear D. The receptor was derived from a human donor with HPV-associated anogenital cancer. Sample collection was performed from a patient who underwent chemoradiotherapy. CDR3 amino acids: CASSLGGQTYEQYF. Here the CDR3 DNA reads TGTGCCAGCAGTTTGGGTGGTCAAACCTACGAGCAGTACTTC.